This T cell receptor (beta chain) was found in a study of T cell changes during pregnancy in multiple sclerosis. Profiled with immunoSEQ multiplex PCR; TCRdb holds only in-frame clones, not every one. Of 40,000 or so clones listed, 90% are singletons. In germline, CDR1 is SGHRS, CDR2 YFSETQ. Trimming removed 0 bases at V and 1 base at J, with 11 bases between. The CDR3 runs 15 residues. The specimen was CD8+ T cells from peripheral blood mononuclear cells, collected in the first trimester of pregnancy. The clonotype comes from a female donor with multiple sclerosis, enrolled in a pregnancy study. This rearrangement joins TRBV5-1 to TRBJ2-7; a possible D gene is TRBD1 (5 bases). CDR3 sequence: CASSLAGYRSYEQYF. The CDR3 DNA is TGCGCCAGCAGCTTGGCAGGGTACAGATCCTACGAGCAGTACTTC. Based on the CDR3 plus reference TRBV5-1 and TRBJ2-7, the full variable domain is KAGVTQTPRYLIKTRGQQVTLSCSPISGHRSVSWYQQTPGQGLQFLFEYFSETQRNKGNFPGRFSGRQFSNSRSEMNVSTLELGDSALYLCASSLAGYRSYEQYFGPGTRLTVT.